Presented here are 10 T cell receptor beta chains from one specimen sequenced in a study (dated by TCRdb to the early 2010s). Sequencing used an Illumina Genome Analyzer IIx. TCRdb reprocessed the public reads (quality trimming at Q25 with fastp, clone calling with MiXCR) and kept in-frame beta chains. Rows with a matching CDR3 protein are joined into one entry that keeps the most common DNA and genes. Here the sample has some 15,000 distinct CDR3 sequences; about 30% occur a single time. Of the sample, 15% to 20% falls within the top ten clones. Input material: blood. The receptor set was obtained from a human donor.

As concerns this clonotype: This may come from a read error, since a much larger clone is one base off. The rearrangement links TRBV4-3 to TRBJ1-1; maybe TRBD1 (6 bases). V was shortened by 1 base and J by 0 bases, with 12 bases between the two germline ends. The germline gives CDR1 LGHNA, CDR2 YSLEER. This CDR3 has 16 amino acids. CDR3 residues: CASSQGPDSMNTEAFF. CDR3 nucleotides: TGCGCCAGCAGCCAAGGGCCGGACAGTATGAACACTGAAGCTTTCTTT.

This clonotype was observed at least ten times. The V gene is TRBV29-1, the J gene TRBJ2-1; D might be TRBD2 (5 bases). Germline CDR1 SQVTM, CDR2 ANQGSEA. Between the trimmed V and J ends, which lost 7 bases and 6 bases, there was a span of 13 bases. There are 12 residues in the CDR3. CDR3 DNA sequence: TGCAGCGCCAAACGGAGCGGCAATGAGCAGTTCTTC. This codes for CSAKRSGNEQFF.

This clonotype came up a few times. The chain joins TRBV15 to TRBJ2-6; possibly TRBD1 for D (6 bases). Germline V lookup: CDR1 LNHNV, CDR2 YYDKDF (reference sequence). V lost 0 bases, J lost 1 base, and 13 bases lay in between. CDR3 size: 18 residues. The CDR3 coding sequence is TGTGCCACCAGCAGAGATGGGACATCTAGTTCTGGGGCCAACGTCCTGACTTTC. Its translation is CATSRDGTSSSGANVLTF.

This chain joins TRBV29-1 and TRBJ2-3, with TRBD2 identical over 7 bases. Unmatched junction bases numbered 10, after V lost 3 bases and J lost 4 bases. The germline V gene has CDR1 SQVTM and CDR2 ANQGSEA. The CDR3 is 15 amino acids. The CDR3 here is CSVDRSGNYPDTQYF. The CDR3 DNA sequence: TGCAGCGTTGACCGCAGCGGGAACTACCCAGATACGCAGTATTTT.

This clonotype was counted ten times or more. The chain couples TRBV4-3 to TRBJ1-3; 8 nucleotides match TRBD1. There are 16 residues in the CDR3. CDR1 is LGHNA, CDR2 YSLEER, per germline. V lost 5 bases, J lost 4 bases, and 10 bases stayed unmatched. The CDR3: CASSKAGGHGGNTIYF. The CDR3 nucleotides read TGCGCCAGCAGCAAGGCAGGGGGCCATGGGGGAAACACCATATATTTT.

The CDR3 region has the DNA TGTGCTTCAGCTCGACTAGCGGGAGAGGATGAGCAGTTCTTC. It codes for CASARLAGEDEQFF. The chain couples TRBV30 to TRBJ2-1; 12 positions match TRBD2. Germline V gene lookup returns CDR1 GTSNPN and CDR2 SVGIG (reference sequence). CDR3 length: 14 amino acids.

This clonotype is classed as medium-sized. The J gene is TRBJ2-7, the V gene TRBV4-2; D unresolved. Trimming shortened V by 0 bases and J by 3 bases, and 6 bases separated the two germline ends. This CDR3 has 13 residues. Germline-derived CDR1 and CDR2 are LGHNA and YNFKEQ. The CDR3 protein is CASSQERDYEQYF. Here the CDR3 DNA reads TGTGCCAGCAGCCAAGAAAGGGACTACGAGCAGTACTTC.

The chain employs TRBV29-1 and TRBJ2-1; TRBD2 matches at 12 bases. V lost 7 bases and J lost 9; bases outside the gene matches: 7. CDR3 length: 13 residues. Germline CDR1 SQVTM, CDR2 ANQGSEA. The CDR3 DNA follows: TGCAGCGCCGGACTAGCGGGACCTATTGAGCAGTTCTTC. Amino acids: CSAGLAGPIEQFF.

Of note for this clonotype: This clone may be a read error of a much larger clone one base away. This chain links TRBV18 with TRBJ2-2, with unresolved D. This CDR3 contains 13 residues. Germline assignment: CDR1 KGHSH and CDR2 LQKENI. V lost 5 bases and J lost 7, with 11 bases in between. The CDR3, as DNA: TGTGCCAGCTCATCGGATCTCAACGGGGAGCTGTTTTTT. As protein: CASSSDLNGELFF.

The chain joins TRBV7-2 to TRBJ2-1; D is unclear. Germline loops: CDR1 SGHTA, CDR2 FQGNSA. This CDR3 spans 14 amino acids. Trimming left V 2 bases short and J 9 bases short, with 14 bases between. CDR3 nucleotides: TGTGCCAGCAGCTTACATTCAACCACCGGTGAGCAGTTCTTC. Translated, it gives CASSLHSTTGEQFF.